This T cell receptor (beta chain) is drawn from a study of T cells in lung cancer brain metastases. Repertoires were generated with immunoSEQ multiplex PCR, while TCRdb's copy carries only in-frame clones and drops some. Among roughly 1,100 clones listed, 86% were seen once. CDR1 is SGHRS, CDR2 YFSETQ, per germline. V was cut by 4 bases and J by 5 bases, with 12 bases left in between. This CDR3 has 13 amino acids. Sample: tumor tissue from a brain metastasis. This receptor was obtained from a woman aged 45-59 years with non-small cell lung cancer that had spread to the brain. The chain has TRBV5-1 and TRBJ2-5; D may match TRBD1 or TRBD2 (7 bases each). The CDR3 DNA reads TGCGCCAGCAGCGTCAGGGGGGGGGAGACCCAGTACTTC. Its translation is CASSVRGGETQYF.